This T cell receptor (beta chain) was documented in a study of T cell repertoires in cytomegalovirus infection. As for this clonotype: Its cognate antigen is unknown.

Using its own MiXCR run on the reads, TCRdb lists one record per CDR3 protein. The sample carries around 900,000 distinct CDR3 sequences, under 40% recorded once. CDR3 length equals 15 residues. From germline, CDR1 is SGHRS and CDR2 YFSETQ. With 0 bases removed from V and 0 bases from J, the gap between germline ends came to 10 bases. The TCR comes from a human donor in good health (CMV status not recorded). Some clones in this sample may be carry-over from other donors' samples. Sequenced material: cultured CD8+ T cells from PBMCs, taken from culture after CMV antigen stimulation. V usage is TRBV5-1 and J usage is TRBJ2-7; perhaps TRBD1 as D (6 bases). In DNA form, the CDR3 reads TGCGCCAGCAGCTTGGCGCAGGGGAGCTCCTACGAGCAGTACTTC. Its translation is CASSLAQGSSYEQYF. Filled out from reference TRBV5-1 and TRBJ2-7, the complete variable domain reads KAGVTQTPRYLIKTRGQQVTLSCSPISGHRSVSWYQQTPGQGLQFLFEYFSETQRNKGNFPGRFSGRQFSNSRSEMNVSTLELGDSALYLCASSLAQGSSYEQYFGPGTRLTVT.